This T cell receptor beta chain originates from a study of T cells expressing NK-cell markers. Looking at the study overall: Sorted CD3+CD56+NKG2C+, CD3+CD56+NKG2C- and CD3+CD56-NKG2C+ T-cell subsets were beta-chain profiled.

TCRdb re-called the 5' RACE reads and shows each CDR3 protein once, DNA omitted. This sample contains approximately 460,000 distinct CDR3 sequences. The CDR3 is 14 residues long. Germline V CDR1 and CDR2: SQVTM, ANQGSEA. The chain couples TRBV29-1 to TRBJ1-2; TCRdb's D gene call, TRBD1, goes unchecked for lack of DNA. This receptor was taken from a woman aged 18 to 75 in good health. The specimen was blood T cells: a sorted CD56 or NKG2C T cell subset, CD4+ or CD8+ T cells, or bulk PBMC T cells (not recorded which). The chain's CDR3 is CSVTLPGHYYGYTF.